Sequencing of this TCR beta chain was carried out in a study of chemoradiotherapy in HPV16-positive cancers (dated by TCRdb to the early 2020s). Background on the whole study: Functional T-cell assays on cells from two HPV16-positive patients defined candidate HPV-specific T-cell clones and common TCR motifs. Next, the candidate HPV-specific TCRs and motifs were followed in TCR repertoires from around 87 patients with HPV-related cancers. The study asked whether T-cell immunity against the HPV oncoproteins E6 and E7 changes during chemoradiotherapy and whether it affects survival.

Repertoires were sampled multiple times during chemoradiotherapy, which allowed clonal expansion in the tumor microenvironment to be followed. Comments on this clone: Its recognized antigen is unknown. The input lacks base qualities; no much larger clone sits a single base away.

V is pruned by 7 bases and J by 5 bases, leaving 8 bases of the junction without a gene match. The germline V gene supplies CDR1 MNHNS and CDR2 SASEGT. The CDR3 holds 14 amino acids from the cysteine to the phenylalanine. The read is trimmed to its CDR3 DNA, 42 bases read in frame from base 1. The paper's findings and limits, for the study overall: The functional definition of HPV-specific T cells was derived from only a couple of HPV16-positive patients, and the survival association was reported for HPV16-positive patients. In HPV16-positive patients, expansion of HPV-responsive T cells during chemoradiotherapy was associated with improved recurrence-free survival. Expansion of candidate HPV-specific clones and E7-related TCR motifs was observed in the tumor microenvironment during treatment, whereas no such expansion was observed for non-HPV-specific T cells.

Library method: the immunoSEQ multiplex PCR assay. Drawn from immuneACCESS, this table holds only the in-frame rearrangements with V and J called that TCRdb kept. Clones are partly lost; checked studies trace under half to an unresolved V gene and leave the rest unexplained. Within this sample are tens of thousands of clones, with 89% of them counted one time only. The biggest ten clones account for over 3% of the sample. The V and J genes are TRBV6-1 and TRBJ2-3; TRBD2 aligns with 8 central bases. The TCR comes from a human donor with HPV-associated anogenital cancer. The starting material was blood, obtained from a patient who underwent chemoradiotherapy. The nucleotide sequence is given as TGTGCCAGCACATCGGGGGGGCAAGGAGATACGCAGTATTTT. Its product reads: CASTSGGQGDTQYF.